The rows below give T cell receptor beta chains drawn from one sample of a study of cytomegalovirus exposure and HLA in healthy donors. Assay used: immunoSEQ multiplex PCR; TCRdb lists only in-frame clones, some missing. The data hold tens of thousands of clones, with approximately 70% observed a single time. Material: PBMCs. All receptors come from a male donor in good health and CMV-seropositive. Each CDR3 is given with its conserved first and last residue.

CASKVEDRGRRGYTF,TRBV10-1,TRBJ1-2
CASMRRQGFEKLFF,TRBV2,TRBJ1-4
CASSYSRRSNTEAFF,TRBV6-5,TRBJ1-1
CATSRGTGTVTGELFF,TRBV15,TRBJ2-2
CASSLWQGAEAFF,TRBV28,TRBJ1-1
CASSVSGITYEQYF,TRBV25-1,TRBJ2-7
CASSLAGGPTGELFF,TRBV7-2,TRBJ2-2
CASSWGTGNMNTEAFF,TRBV5-1,TRBJ1-1
CASSPRQASNQPQHF,TRBV4-1,TRBJ1-5
CASSLSAGNEQFF,TRBV11-3,TRBJ2-1
CASSPATGTYGYTF,TRBV5-1,TRBJ1-2
CAWSTDPGEGGPQHF,TRBV30,TRBJ1-5
CASSLSSSNYGYTF,TRBV7-8,TRBJ1-2
CASSEVTAYNEQFF,TRBV25-1,TRBJ2-1
CASSFEARTEAFF,TRBV7-9,TRBJ1-1
CASGLHTGELFF,TRBV12-5,TRBJ2-2
CASSQVRLTSGGILQETQYF,TRBV4-3,TRBJ2-5
CASSVGRGARNTEAFF,TRBV9,TRBJ1-1
CASSLAGGFPYEQYF,TRBV5-4,TRBJ2-7
CASSQDSGQGNQPQHF,TRBV4-1,TRBJ1-5
CASTRRGRYEQYF,TRBV25-1,TRBJ2-7
CASTFERGGRNEQFF,TRBV30,TRBJ2-1
CASSSRDSYEQYF,TRBV5-6,TRBJ2-7
CASSSGLAANTGELFF,TRBV5-1,TRBJ2-2
CASSLRAGGATNTGELFF,TRBV18,TRBJ2-2
CAWSAKGGTDTQYF,TRBV30,TRBJ2-3
CASSRDSTYEQYF,TRBV27,TRBJ2-7
CASLRQGSTDTQYF,TRBV6-1,TRBJ2-3
CASRDRGPYEQYF,TRBV6-1,TRBJ2-7
CASSLVAGLVGTGELFF,TRBV5-1,TRBJ2-2
CASSLDSYYGYTF,TRBV7-9,TRBJ1-2
CASSIQAGFSYNEQFF,TRBV4-3,TRBJ2-1
CASSPRNSNTGELFF,TRBV18,TRBJ2-2
CASSSVVYEQYF,TRBV7-8,TRBJ2-7
CASSGRLAVPTDTQYF,TRBV2,TRBJ2-3
CREKETQYF,TRBV30,TRBJ2-5
CASTNRTYSTDTQYF,TRBV19,TRBJ2-3
CASGPEVAGGPGSPQYF,TRBV12-5,TRBJ2-3